The present entry profiles one T cell receptor (beta chain) with its context. Its antigen is not identified. This sample includes further DNA sequences coding for the same CDR3. This entry is derived from a study of STAT3 mutations in large granular lymphocyte leukemia. Turning to the study itself: Roughly half the longitudinally sequenced T-LGLL patients had canonical STAT3 mutations.

Study-wide results and caveats: Some patients had persisting codominant clonotypes that could mask small clones. Every T-cell large granular lymphocyte leukemia patient had at least one immunodominant TCR beta clonotype.

V was trimmed by 4 bases and J by 1 base, leaving 10 bases between them. This CDR3 contains 14 residues. Germline lookup yields CDR1 SGHRS and CDR2 YFSETQ. Some clones are missing from TCRdb's copy, which holds only in-frame ones; the method was immunoSEQ multiplex PCR. The sample includes about 16,000 clones, roughly 86% of them seen just once. Sequenced sample: peripheral blood mononuclear cells. This chain joins TRBV5-1 and TRBJ2-3; D unclear. The sequence came from a man aged 45 to 65 with T-cell large granular lymphocyte leukemia. Some clones in this sample may be carry-over from other donors' samples. CDR3 amino acids: CASSRDHGTDTQYF. The CDR3 DNA reads TGCGCCAGCAGCCGTGACCATGGCACAGATACGCAGTATTTT.